This TCR beta chain comes out of a study of blood T cell repertoires in COVID-19 (dated by TCRdb to the early 2020s). Background for the entire study: Collaborator samples came from the United States, Italy and Spain and covered acute and convalescent phases of COVID-19. Where HLA class I and class II types were available, the types were taken from metadata supplied by the sample provider, not from assay-based typing. A de-identified subject ID, COVID-19 status, age in years and sex were almost always included in the sample metadata. The material from the prospective study consisted of cDNA or gDNA derived from T cells, B-cell-depleted T cells, or PBMCs. A freely available public database, intended as a resource for researchers studying the immune response to SARS-CoV-2, is where the repertoires were released. The samples were drawn from the first 160 participants of the ongoing ImmuneRACE study and from roughly 1,300 subjects provided by 6 global collaborators. Deeply sampled blood TCRbeta repertoires from subjects exposed to, actively infected with, or recovered from COVID-19 were included in the dataset. The study at large found these results: The amount of clinical and demographic metadata varied by source and participant and was provided uncurated.

The V and J ends are trimmed by 4 bases and 7 bases, leaving 14 bases between them. The CDR1 and CDR2 encoded by the germline V gene are KGHSH and LQKENI. The CDR3, cysteine through phenylalanine, is 14 amino acids long. Kept here is only the CDR3 DNA, which spans 42 bases and is read in frame from base 1. TCRbeta CDR3 regions were amplified from genomic DNA using the immunoSEQ Assay, a bias-controlled multiplex PCR. The authors processed their data as follows. Within the assay, amplification of reference gene primers was used to estimate how many nucleated cells each sample contained. To quantify the absolute abundance of each unique TCRbeta CDR3 rearrangement, sequence reads were collapsed and filtered. Productive Simpson clonality was computed per sample as the square root of Simpson's diversity index over productive rearrangements. Sourced from immuneACCESS, this table was stored by TCRdb with only in-frame sequences that have V and J called. A share of the clones is absent; for the studies checked, an unresolved V gene accounts for under half, and the remainder has no known explanation. The V and J calls and clone size were taken over from that table, and D and trimming were inferred from the DNA. The sample contains 210,000 or so clones, around 89% of them found a single time. Roughly 3% of the sample is held by the ten biggest clonotypes.

One collaborating source in Seattle enrolled patients while the patients were actively infected and followed the patients over time throughout the course of disease. Each collaborating institution followed its own protocols to collect whole blood in K2EDTA tubes. For TCRbeta analysis, collaborators shipped samples in one of three forms: frozen whole blood, isolated PBMCs, or DNA extracted from either of those sample types. In the case of this clone: Its antigen is not yet known. No qualities accompany the bases; no much larger clone lies one base away.

Material for sequencing was peripheral blood. The rearrangement combines TRBV18 with TRBJ2-1; a tentative D match to TRBD1 spans 6 bases. The clonotype originates from a man aged 25-40 years with COVID-19, enrolled during active disease. The sequenced DNA: TGTGCCAGCTCACGAGGGACAAGGTTTAATGAGCAGTTCTTC. Translated, it gives CASSRGTRFNEQFF.